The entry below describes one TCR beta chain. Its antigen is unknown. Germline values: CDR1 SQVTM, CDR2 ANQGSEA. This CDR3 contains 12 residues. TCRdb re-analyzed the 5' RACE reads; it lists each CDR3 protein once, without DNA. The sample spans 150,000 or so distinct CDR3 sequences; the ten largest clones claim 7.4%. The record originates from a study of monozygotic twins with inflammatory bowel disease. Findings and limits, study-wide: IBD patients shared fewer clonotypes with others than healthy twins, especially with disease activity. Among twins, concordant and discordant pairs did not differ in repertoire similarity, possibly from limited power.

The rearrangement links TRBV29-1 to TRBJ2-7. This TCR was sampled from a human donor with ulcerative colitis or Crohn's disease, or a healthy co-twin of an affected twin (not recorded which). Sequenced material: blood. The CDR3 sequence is CSVETENYEQYF.